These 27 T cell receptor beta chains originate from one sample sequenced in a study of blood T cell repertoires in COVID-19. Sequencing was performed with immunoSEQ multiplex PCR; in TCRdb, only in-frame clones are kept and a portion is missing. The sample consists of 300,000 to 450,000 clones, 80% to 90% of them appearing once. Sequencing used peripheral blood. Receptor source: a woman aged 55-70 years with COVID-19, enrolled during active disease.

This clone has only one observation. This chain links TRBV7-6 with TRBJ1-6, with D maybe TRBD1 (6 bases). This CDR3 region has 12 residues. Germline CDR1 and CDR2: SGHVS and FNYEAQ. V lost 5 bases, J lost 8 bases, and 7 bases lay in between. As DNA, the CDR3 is TGTGCCAGCAGCCGACAGGATTCACCCCTCCACTTT. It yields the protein CASSRQDSPLHF.

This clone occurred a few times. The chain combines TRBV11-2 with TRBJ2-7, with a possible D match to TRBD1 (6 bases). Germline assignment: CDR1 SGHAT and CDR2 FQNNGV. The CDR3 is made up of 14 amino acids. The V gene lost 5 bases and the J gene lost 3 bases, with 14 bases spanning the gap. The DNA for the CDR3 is TGTGCCAGCAGCACCTCGACAGGCGGCTACGAGCAGTACTTC. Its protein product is CASSTSTGGYEQYF.

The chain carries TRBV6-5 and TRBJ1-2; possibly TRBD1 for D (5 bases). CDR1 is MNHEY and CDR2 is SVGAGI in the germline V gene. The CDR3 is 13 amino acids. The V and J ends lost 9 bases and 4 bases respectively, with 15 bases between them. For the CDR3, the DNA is TGTGCCAGTTATGGAGGGGATGGCTATGGCTACACCTTC. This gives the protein CASYGGDGYGYTF.

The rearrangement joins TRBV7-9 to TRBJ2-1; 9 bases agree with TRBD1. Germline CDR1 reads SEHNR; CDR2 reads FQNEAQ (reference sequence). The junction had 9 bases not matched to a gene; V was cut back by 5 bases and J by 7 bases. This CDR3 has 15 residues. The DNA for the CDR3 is TGTGCCAGCAGCCTCTCACAGGGGGCGGAGAATGAGCAGTTCTTC. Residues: CASSLSQGAENEQFF.

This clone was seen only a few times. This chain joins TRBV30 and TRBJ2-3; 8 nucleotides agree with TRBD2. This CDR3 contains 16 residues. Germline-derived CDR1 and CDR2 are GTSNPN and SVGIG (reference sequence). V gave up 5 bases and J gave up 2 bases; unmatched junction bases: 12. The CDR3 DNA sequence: TGTGCCTGGGTCCCTAGCGGGTATATATTCACAGATACGCAGTATTTT. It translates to CAWVPSGYIFTDTQYF.

The CDR3: CASRTPSGNTIYF. The DNA for the CDR3 is TGTGCCAGCAGGACTCCCTCTGGAAACACCATATATTTT. This chain connects TRBV3-1 (or the pseudogene TRBV3-2) to TRBJ1-3; D gene ambiguous. Trimming took 6 bases from V and 0 from J, leaving 6 bases between them. CDR3 size: 13 residues. Germline V gene data show CDR1 as LGHDT and CDR2 as YNNKEL (reference sequence).

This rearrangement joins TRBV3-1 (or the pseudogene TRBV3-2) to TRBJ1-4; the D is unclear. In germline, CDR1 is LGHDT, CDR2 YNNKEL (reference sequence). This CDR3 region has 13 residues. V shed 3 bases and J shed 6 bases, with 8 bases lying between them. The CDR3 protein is CASSHRSHEKLFF. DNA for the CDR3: TGTGCCAGCAGCCACAGATCACATGAAAAACTGTTTTTT.

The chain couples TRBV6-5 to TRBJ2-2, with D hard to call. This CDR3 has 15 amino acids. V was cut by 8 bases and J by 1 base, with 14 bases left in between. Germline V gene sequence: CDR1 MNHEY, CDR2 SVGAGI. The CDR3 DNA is TGTGCCAGCTCCCAACGAGGAGTGAACACCGGGGAGCTGTTTTTT. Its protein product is CASSQRGVNTGELFF.

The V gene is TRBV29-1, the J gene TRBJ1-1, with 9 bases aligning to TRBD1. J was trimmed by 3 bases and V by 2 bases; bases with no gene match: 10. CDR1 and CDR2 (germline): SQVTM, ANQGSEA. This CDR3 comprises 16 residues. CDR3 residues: CSVERPDRGGHTEAFF. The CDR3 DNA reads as TGCAGCGTTGAAAGACCGGACAGGGGAGGGCACACTGAAGCTTTCTTT.

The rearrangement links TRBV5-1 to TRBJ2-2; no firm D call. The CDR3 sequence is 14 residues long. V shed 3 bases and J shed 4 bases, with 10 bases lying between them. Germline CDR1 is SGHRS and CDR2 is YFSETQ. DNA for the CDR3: TGCGCCAGCAGCTCCTCCACCGGCACCGGGGAGCTGTTTTTT. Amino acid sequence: CASSSSTGTGELFF.

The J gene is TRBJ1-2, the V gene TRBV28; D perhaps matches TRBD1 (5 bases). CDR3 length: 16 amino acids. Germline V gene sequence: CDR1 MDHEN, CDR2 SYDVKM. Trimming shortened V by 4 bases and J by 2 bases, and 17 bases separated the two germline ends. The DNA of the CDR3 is TGTGCCAGCAGTTCCACCCCCCAGGACACAAACTATGGCTACACCTTC. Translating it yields CASSSTPQDTNYGYTF.

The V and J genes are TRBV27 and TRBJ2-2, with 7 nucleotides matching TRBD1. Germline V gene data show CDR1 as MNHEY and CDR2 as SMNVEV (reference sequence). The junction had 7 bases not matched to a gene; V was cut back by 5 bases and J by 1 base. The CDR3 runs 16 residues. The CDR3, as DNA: TGTGCCAGCAGTAACCGACAGGGCATGAACACCGGGGAGCTGTTTTTT. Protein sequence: CASSNRQGMNTGELFF.

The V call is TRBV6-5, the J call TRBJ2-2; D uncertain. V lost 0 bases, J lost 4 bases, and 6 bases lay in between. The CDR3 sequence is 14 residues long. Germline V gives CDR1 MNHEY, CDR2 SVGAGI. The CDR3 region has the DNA TGTGCCAGCAGTTACTCGGGCCTCACCGGGGAGCTGTTTTTT. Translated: CASSYSGLTGELFF.

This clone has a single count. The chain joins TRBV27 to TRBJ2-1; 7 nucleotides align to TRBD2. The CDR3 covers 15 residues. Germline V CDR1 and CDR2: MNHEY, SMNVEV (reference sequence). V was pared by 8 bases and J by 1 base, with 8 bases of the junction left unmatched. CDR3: CASRTRGVSYNEQFF. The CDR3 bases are TGTGCCAGCCGGACTAGGGGAGTATCCTACAATGAGCAGTTCTTC.

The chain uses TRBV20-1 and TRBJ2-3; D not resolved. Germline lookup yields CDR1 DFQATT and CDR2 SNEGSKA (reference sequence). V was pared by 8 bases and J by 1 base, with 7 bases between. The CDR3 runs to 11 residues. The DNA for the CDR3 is TGCAGTCCCTATCGCACAGATACGCAGTATTTT. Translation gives CSPYRTDTQYF.

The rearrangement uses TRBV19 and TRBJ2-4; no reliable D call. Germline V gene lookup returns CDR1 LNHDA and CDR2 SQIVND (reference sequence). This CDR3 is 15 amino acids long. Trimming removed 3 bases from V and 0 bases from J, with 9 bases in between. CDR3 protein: CASSIPVIAKNIQYF. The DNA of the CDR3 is TGTGCCAGTAGTATTCCAGTTATAGCCAAAAACATTCAGTACTTC. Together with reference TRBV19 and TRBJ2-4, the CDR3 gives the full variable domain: DGGITQSPKYLFRKEGQNVTLSCEQNLNHDAMYWYRQDPGQGLRLIYYSQIVNDFQKGDIAEGYSVSREKKESFPLTVTSAQKNPTAFYLCASSIPVIAKNIQYFGAGTRLSVL.

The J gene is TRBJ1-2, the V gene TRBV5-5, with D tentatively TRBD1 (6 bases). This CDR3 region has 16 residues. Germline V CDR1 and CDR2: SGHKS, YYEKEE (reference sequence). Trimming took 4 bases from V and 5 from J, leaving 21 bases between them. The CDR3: CASSHRVISLRYGYTF. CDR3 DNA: TGTGCCAGCAGCCACAGGGTGATATCTCTTAGGTATGGCTACACCTTC.

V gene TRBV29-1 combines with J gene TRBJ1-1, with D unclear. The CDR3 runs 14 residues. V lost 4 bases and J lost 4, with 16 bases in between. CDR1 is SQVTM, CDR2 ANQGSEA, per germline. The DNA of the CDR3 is TGCAGCGTTGGGAGCCTCCGGGAAGGCACTGAAGCTTTCTTT. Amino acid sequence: CSVGSLREGTEAFF.

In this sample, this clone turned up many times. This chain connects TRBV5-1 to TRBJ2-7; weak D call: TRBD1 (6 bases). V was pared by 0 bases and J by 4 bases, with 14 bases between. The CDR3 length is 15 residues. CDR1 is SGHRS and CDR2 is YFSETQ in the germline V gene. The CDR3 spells CASSLGDTLAYEQYF. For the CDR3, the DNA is TGCGCCAGCAGCTTGGGGGACACTTTAGCATACGAGCAGTACTTC.

CDR3 amino acids: CAISLGGTEAFF. The DNA for the CDR3 is TGTGCCATCAGTTTAGGGGGCACTGAAGCTTTCTTT. The chain uses TRBV10-3 and TRBJ1-1; perhaps TRBD1 as D (6 bases). V gave up 5 bases and J gave up 4 bases, with 8 bases separating them. Looked up from germline, CDR1 is ENHRY and CDR2 is SYGVKD. There are 12 residues in the CDR3.

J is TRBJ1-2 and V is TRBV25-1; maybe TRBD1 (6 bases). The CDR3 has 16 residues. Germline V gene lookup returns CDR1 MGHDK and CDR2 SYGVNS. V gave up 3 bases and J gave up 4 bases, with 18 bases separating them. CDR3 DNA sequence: TGTGCCAGCAGTGACCCGCAGATACAGGGTTTCTATGGCTACACCTTC. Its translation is CASSDPQIQGFYGYTF.

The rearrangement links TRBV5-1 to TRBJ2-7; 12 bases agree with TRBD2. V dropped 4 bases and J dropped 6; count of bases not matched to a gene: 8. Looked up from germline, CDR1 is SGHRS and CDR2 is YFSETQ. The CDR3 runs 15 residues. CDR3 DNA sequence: TGCGCCAGCAGCCGGGGACTAGCGGGTCCCTCCGAGCAGTACTTC. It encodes CASSRGLAGPSEQYF.

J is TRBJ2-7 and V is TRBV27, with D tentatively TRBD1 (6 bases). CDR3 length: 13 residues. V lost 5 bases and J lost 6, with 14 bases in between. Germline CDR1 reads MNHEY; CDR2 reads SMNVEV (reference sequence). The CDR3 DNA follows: TGTGCCAGCAGTCAACAGGGACGGAGCGAGCAGTACTTC. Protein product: CASSQQGRSEQYF.

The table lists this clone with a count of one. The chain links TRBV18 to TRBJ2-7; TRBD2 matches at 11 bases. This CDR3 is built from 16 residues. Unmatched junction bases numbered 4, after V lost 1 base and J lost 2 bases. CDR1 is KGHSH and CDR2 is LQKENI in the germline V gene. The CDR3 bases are TGTGCCAGCTCACCACTTGGACTAGCGGGTACCTACGAGCAGTACTTC. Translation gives CASSPLGLAGTYEQYF.

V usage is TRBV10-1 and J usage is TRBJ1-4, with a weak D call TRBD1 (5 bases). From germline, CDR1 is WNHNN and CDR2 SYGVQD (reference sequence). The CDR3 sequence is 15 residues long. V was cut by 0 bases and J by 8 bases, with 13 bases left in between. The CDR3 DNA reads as TGCGCCAGCAGTGAGTCCGGCAGGGCGGAGGAAAAACTGTTTTTT. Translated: CASSESGRAEEKLFF.

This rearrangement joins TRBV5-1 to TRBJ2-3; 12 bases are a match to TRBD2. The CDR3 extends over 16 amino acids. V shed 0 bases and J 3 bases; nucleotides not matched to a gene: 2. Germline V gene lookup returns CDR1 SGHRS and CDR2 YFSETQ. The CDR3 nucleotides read TGCGCCAGCAGCTTGGGGACTAGCGGGGCTACAGATACGCAGTATTTT. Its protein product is CASSLGTSGATDTQYF. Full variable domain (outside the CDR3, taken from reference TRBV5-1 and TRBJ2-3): KAGVTQTPRYLIKTRGQQVTLSCSPISGHRSVSWYQQTPGQGLQFLFEYFSETQRNKGNFPGRFSGRQFSNSRSEMNVSTLELGDSALYLCASSLGTSGATDTQYFGPGTRLTVL.

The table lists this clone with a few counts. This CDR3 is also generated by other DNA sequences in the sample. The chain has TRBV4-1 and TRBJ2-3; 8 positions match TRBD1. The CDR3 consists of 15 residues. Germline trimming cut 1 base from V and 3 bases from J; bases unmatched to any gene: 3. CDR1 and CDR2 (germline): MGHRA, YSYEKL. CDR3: CASSQVDRETDTQYF. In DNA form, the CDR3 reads TGCGCCAGCAGCCAAGTGGACAGGGAGACAGATACGCAGTATTTT.